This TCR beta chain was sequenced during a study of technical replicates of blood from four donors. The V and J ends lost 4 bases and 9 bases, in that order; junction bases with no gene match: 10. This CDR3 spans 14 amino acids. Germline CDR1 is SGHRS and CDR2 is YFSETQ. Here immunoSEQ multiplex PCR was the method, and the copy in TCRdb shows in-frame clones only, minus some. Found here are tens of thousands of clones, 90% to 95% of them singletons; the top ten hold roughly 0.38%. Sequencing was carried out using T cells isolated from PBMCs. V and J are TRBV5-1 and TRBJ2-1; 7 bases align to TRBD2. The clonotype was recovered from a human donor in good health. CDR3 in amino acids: CASSPGLVSGEQFF. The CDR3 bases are TGCGCCAGCAGCCCTGGACTAGTTTCAGGTGAGCAGTTCTTC.